This T cell receptor (beta chain) appears in the sequencing data of a study of T-cell memory formation after mild COVID-19 (dated by TCRdb to the early 2020s). About the study as a whole: TCR sequence clusters from the two donors were found to be largely donor specific. In two donors, T-cell clones that expanded and contracted after mild COVID-19 were followed by sequencing TCRalpha and TCRbeta repertoires longitudinally. The cohort was made up of two young adult volunteers, one female and one male, who were previously healthy. Overall study results and their limits: Some responding clones were found in pre-infection memory, which suggests that pre-existing cross-reactive memory T cells took part in the SARS-CoV-2 response. Balanced CD4/CD8 phenotypes were observed for clones contracting from day 15 to 85, whereas a bias towards CD4+ was observed for a second wave of clones expanding from day 15 to 37. Contracting CD4+ clones appeared mostly in the CM and EM memory subsets, whereas CD8+ clones were enriched in EMRA. The study covered only a couple of mild cases, and larger cohorts including severe cases with pre-infection samples were considered necessary. SARS-CoV-2 specificity was not confirmed for the second-wave clones peaking on day 37.

TCRdb records Illumina NovaSeq 6000 as the sequencer. Using 5'RACE with constant-segment primers, TCRalpha and TCRbeta cDNA libraries were constructed, with sample barcodes and unique molecular identifiers added in the process. RNA was extracted from every sample with Trizol reagent. Amplification of the libraries took two PCR steps, and the second step added a second sample barcode plus Illumina TruSeq adapters. Sequencing of the libraries was done on an Illumina NovaSeq, producing 2 x 150 bp paired-end reads. The paper's processing steps were these. With migec v1.2.7, reads were demultiplexed and then collapsed into UMI-guided consensus sequences. Using mixcr v2.1.11, UMI consensuses were aligned to TRA and TRB V and J templates and then assembled into clonotypes. Clonotypes were classified as expanded or contracted when called significant by both edgeR and NoisET, with noise models trained on biological replicates. For edgeR calls, the thresholds were a false discovery rate-adjusted p below 0.01 and a log2 fold-change of 1. As an exploratory analysis of dynamics, max-normalized trajectories of the 1000 most abundant clonotypes were examined by PCA with hierarchical clustering. Each responding clone was given a CD4 or CD8 phenotype based on the CD4+ and CD8+ repertoires, which had been sequenced separately. TCRdb redid the processing of the public reads, applying fastp at Q25 and MiXCR, and retained in-frame beta chains. Merged by CDR3 protein, the rows form single entries marked with the most common genes and DNA. TCRdb, not the original authors, processed these V and J calls. The sample includes 350,000 to 500,000 distinct CDR3 sequences, with around 17% observed a single time. The ten biggest clones cover 20% to 25% of the sample.

On this clonotype: The target of this receptor is not known. One base away there is no much larger clone; base qualities are not given.

Ficoll-Paque density gradient centrifugation was used to isolate PBMCs. The germline ends are 5 bases apart after V is trimmed by 2 bases and J by 3 bases. CDR1 and CDR2 were assigned from the germline V gene as KGHSH and LQKENI. Inclusive of the bounding cysteine and phenylalanine, the CDR3 is 12 residues long. This entry keeps only the CDR3 DNA: 36 bases, framed from base 1. The V gene is TRBV18 and the J gene is TRBJ2-7, with the D gene call left open. The sequencing sample was made of PBMCs or a T cell subset sorted from them (not recorded which). This sequence originates from a man between 18 and 29 years old who had mild COVID-19 (a few samples of this study predate the infection). The sample titles of this study are shuffled in the database, so cell type and time point are left out; the donor was told from shared clones. CDR3 reads: CASSPTNYEQYF. The DNA sequence follows: TGTGCCAGCTCACCAACTAACTACGAGCAGTACTTC.